Sequencing of this T cell receptor (beta chain) was carried out in a study of cytomegalovirus exposure and HLA in healthy donors. Points from the study as a whole: In a later analysis, TCR association rates varied by HLA locus: DRB1 most, HLA-C fewest. Altogether, some 170 TCR beta chains were recorded as cytomegalovirus-associated. Presence/absence analysis assumed near-uniform sequencing depth across donors.

V shed 3 bases and J 5 bases; nucleotides not matched to a gene: 4. The CDR3 runs to 15 residues. Germline CDR1 SGHTA, CDR2 FQGNSA. The PCR was carried out with 60 Vbeta primers and 13 Jbeta primers. Sequenced by immunoSEQ multiplex PCR; TCRdb stores in-frame clones only, minus some. The top ten clones hold 1.5% to 2% of a sample with under 300,000 clones, approximately 85% of them seen once. Details on this clone: Antigen: not known.

This receptor was taken from a middle-aged woman in good health and CMV-seropositive. The J gene is TRBJ2-3, the V gene TRBV7-2, with 11 bases that match TRBD2. Sample: PBMCs. The CDR3 spells CASSLTSGMGDTQYF. The DNA of the CDR3 is TGTGCCAGCAGCTTGACTAGCGGGATGGGAGATACGCAGTATTTT.